This T cell receptor beta chain was observed in a study of beta chain features in type 1 diabetes (dated by TCRdb to between 2018 and 2020). In the study overall: No differences in mean age, gender distribution, total cell number or subset yield were found between patients and healthy donors. A total of roughly 100 million sorted cells were examined across all samples, and the number of cells per subset was strongly correlated with RNA yield. The study compared the TCRB repertoires of sorted circulating CD4+ T cell subsets in recently diagnosed type 1 diabetes patients with those in matched healthy donors. Naive and central memory subsets were obtained from all 30 or so donors, but regulatory and stem cell-like memory subsets were isolated from only 8 patients and roughly eight healthy donors.

Overall study results and their limits: Because the HLA sub-analyses included only small numbers of individuals, any influence of HLA type on TCRB rearrangement was left unresolved. At VDJ recombination sites, type 1 diabetes patients had fewer insertions and more deleted nucleotides, which implies abnormalities in thymic rearrangement. Naive, central memory and regulatory TCRB repertoires appeared to be more similar among patients than among healthy donors. Because cDNA rather than genomic DNA was sequenced, highly expressing activated cells could have been over-represented, although no difference in activation and CD3 levels was found between groups. PCR may preferentially amplify shorter templates, but because patient and control samples were amplified and corrected together, any resulting skew would affect both groups equally. Type 1 diabetes patients showed a moderate but significant shortening of TCRB CDR3 length in all four CD4+ subsets.

All of the isolated RNA was reverse transcribed with the High Capacity cDNA Reverse Transcription Kit, so expressed TCRB transcripts were sequenced. Deep immunoSEQ sequencing was applied to naive, central memory and regulatory T cell samples, giving an average of about 3.57 million total reads per sample. After sorted cells were lysed in RLT buffer, RNA was extracted with DNase-treated RNeasy Micro or Mini kits, with the choice depending on cell number. To prevent cross-contamination, every cell subset was processed on its own, while patient and healthy donor samples were processed together. TCRB sequences were amplified from cDNA with the immunoSEQ multiplex PCR, producing 87-bp fragments spanning the CDR3 region. Sequencing of the amplicons was done on the Illumina HiSeq platform. The source study handled its data this way. PCR bias was corrected computationally using synthetic template baselines, and reads within Hamming distance 2 were collapsed, with unmergeable singletons discarded. Reads were aligned against IMGT so that V, D and J genes, CDR3 length and insertions or deletions at six rearrangement sites could be assigned. Clonotype counts were normalized to sorted cell number within each subset before computing true diversity and Gini coefficients with the tcR R package. Repertoire sharing was quantified using the overlap coefficient calculated on TCRB nucleotide sequences. As a proxy for the pre-selection repertoire, out-of-frame TCRB sequences from naive cells were analyzed. Imported from immuneACCESS, the table was reduced by TCRdb to in-frame sequences with V and J called. These copies leave out some clones; in studies compared against another copy, an unresolved V gene accounts for under half, and the cause of the remainder is not known. The V and J calls and the clone size are those of that table, but D and trimming were determined from the DNA. The sample data list a few hundred thousand clones, and over 9.5% of these were observed just once. About 0.017% of the sample is taken by the ten largest.

With regard to this clone: Its antigen remains undetermined. No qualities accompany the bases; no much larger clone lies one base away.

Each donor gave one peripheral blood draw, averaging approximately 0.12 L, which was collected into heparinised tubes. A BD FACSAria II was used to sort naive, central memory, regulatory and stem cell-like memory CD4+ T cells with a panel that included CD45RO, CCR7, CD25, CD127, CD95 and CD27. A purity above 98% was achieved for all sorted populations. Right away, PBMCs were isolated by Lymphoprep density gradient centrifugation and were stained directly, with no culture step. So that batch effects would be minimized, each experiment stained and sorted samples in pairs, pairing one healthy donor with one patient. The CDR3 has 14 amino acids, counting the end cysteine and phenylalanine. The sequence is cut down to CDR3 DNA, 42 bases in frame from base 1. CDR1 is given as SGHTA and CDR2 as FQGNSA, both from the germline V gene. V is pared back by 0 bases and J by 7 bases, with 10 bases lying between the germline termini.

This TCR derives from a man younger than 35 in good health. The receptor chain draws on TRBV7-2 and TRBJ2-1, and possibly TRBD2, on 5 matching bases. The sequenced sample was naive CD4+ T cells from blood. The meaning of the sample's cell subset or site label: true naive CD4+ T cells. At the DNA level, the sequence is TGTGCCAGCAGCTTAGCGCGAGGAGGAAATGAGCAGTTCTTC. Its amino acids are CASSLARGGNEQFF. Where the CDR3 stops, the reference TRBV7-2 and TRBJ2-1 genes take over; the full variable domain is GAGVSQSPSNKVTEKGKDVELRCDPISGHTALYWYRQSLGQGLEFLIYFQGNSAPDKSGLPSDRFSAERTGGSVSTLTIQRTQQEDSAVYLCASSLARGGNEQFFGPGTRLTVL.